The 30 T cell receptor beta chains reported below all come from one sample, sequenced in a study of cytomegalovirus exposure and HLA in healthy donors. It was with 60 Vbeta and 13 Jbeta primers that the PCR ran. Only in-frame clones appear in the TCRdb table, and some are missing; sequencing was by immunoSEQ multiplex PCR. Of 110,000 to 150,000 clones listed, 60% to 85% were seen once; the top ten hold around 7%. Sequencing was done on a sample of PBMCs. Receptors were obtained from a man aged 25-40 years in good health and CMV-seronegative.

The J gene is TRBJ2-7, the V gene TRBV6-5, with D tentatively TRBD2 (5 bases). The CDR3 totals 13 residues. Trimming removed 4 bases at V and 6 bases at J, with 13 bases between. Germline CDR1 reads MNHEY; CDR2 reads SVGAGI. In nucleotides, the CDR3 is TGTGCCAGCAGTTTTTCACTAGTAGGCGAGCAGTACTTC. Its translation: CASSFSLVGEQYF.

CDR3: CASSAQAGGTEAFF. In nucleotides, the CDR3 is TGTGCCAGCAGCGCCCAGGCGGGGGGCACTGAAGCTTTCTTT. The chain is built from TRBV2 and TRBJ1-1; tentative D call: TRBD1 (5 bases). The length of the CDR3 is 14 residues. The V end was cut by 6 bases, the J end by 4 bases, with 15 bases between. The germline V gene has CDR1 SNHLY and CDR2 FYNNEI.

This clone came up once. V gene TRBV5-1 combines with J gene TRBJ1-1; a weak D match, TRBD1 (6 bases). Trimming cost V 4 bases and J 11 bases, with 18 bases left between them. The CDR3 totals 13 residues. Germline assignment: CDR1 SGHRS and CDR2 YFSETQ. CDR3 bases: TGCGCCAGCAGCCAGGACCCCGACGGACAGGCTTTCTTT. Translation gives CASSQDPDGQAFF.

The V gene is TRBV19, the J gene TRBJ1-2; D possibly corresponds to TRBD1 (6 bases). V gave up 5 bases and J gave up 3 bases, with 16 bases separating them. The V gene's germline CDR1 is LNHDA and CDR2 SQIVND (reference sequence). The CDR3 has 15 amino acids. The CDR3 region is CASSPTGPRDYGYTF. In DNA, the CDR3 is TGTGCCAGTAGTCCCACAGGGCCCCGGGACTATGGCTACACCTTC.

This chain uses TRBV5-1 with TRBJ2-7; 11 bases fit TRBD2. V gave up 0 bases and J gave up 4 bases; unmatched junction bases: 6. Per the germline V gene, CDR1 is SGHRS and CDR2 is YFSETQ. This CDR3 contains 16 residues. DNA of the CDR3: TGCGCCAGCAGCTTGGGCCGACTAGCGGGGCAGTACGAGCAGTACTTC. Translating gives CASSLGRLAGQYEQYF.

The chain couples TRBV6-5 to TRBJ2-7, with a weak D call TRBD2 (5 bases). Trimming left V 4 bases short and J 6 bases short, with 19 bases between. Germline-derived CDR1 and CDR2 are MNHEY and SVGAGI. The CDR3 totals 15 residues. The CDR3 DNA reads TGTGCCAGCAGTTTCGGACGGCGGAGTGGACTCGAGCAGTACTTC. Amino acid sequence: CASSFGRRSGLEQYF.

This clone was detected only once. The chain links TRBV6-5 to TRBJ2-2; D might be TRBD2 (5 bases). Trimming left V 6 bases short and J 8 bases short, with 10 bases between. There are 12 residues in the CDR3. Looked up from germline, CDR1 is MNHEY and CDR2 is SVGAGI. In nucleotides, the CDR3 is TGTGCCAGCAGCCGAGGCGGGGGGGAGCTGTTTTTT. It specifies CASSRGGGELFF.

J is TRBJ1-4 and V is TRBV5-4; unclear D gene. Germline-derived CDR1 and CDR2 are SGHNT and YYREEE (reference sequence). The length of the CDR3 is 17 residues. Deletions cut 2 bases from V and 7 bases from J, with 21 bases between. The CDR3 loop reads CASSFPPSGKVTEKLFF. The CDR3 DNA reads as TGTGCCAGCAGCTTCCCCCCTTCCGGGAAAGTCACTGAAAAACTGTTTTTT.

CDR3 region: CASRRQGAAGYTF. The CDR3 bases are TGTGCCAGCAGGAGACAGGGGGCGGCTGGCTACACCTTC. V gene TRBV6-5 combines with J gene TRBJ1-2; 10 bases align to TRBD1. Germline values: CDR1 MNHEY, CDR2 SVGAGI. The J segment lost 7 bases and the V segment lost 6 bases, leaving 5 bases of the junction unmatched. The CDR3 extends over 13 amino acids.

CDR3 DNA sequence: TGTGCCAGCAGCGCGGACAGGGGAGGCAATGAGCAGTTCTTC. It translates to CASSADRGGNEQFF. The V gene is TRBV9, the J gene TRBJ2-1; 9 positions match TRBD1. Trimming at V came to 3 bases and at J to 6 bases, leaving 4 bases not matched to a gene. This CDR3 contains 14 residues. Germline values: CDR1 SGDLS, CDR2 YYNGEE.

The CDR3 DNA follows: TGTGCCACCAGCAGAGCCGGGACTAGCGGGTCCAGCTACGAGCAGTACTTC. This sequence encodes CATSRAGTSGSSYEQYF. The chain joins TRBV15 to TRBJ2-7, with 12 positions matching TRBD2. Germline trimming cut 1 base from V and 3 bases from J; bases unmatched to any gene: 7. The CDR3 consists of 17 residues. The germline V gene encodes CDR1 LNHNV and CDR2 YYDKDF (reference sequence).

This clone was seen a single time. DNA for the CDR3: TGCGCCAGCAGCCAAGATATGGCAGGGGATCAGCCCCAGCATTTT. Protein: CASSQDMAGDQPQHF. The rearrangement uses TRBV4-1 and TRBJ1-5, with D perhaps TRBD1 (6 bases). The germline gives CDR1 MGHRA, CDR2 YSYEKL. The CDR3 extends over 15 amino acids. Trimming took off 0 bases at V and 5 bases at J, with 11 bases between the two ends.

The rearrangement joins TRBV27 to TRBJ1-6; 10 bases align to TRBD1. There are 15 residues in the CDR3. After removal of 6 bases from V and 11 bases from J, the junction contained 10 bases not matched to a gene. In germline, CDR1 is MNHEY, CDR2 SMNVEV (reference sequence). This chain's CDR3 is CASSYQDRGLAPLHF. Written as DNA, the CDR3 is TGTGCCAGCAGCTACCAAGACAGGGGGCTTGCACCCCTCCACTTT.

This clone was detected a few times. The CDR3 bases are TGTGCCACCGCGGGACAGTCGAACACTGAAGCTTTCTTT. It codes for CATAGQSNTEAFF. The chain carries TRBV18 and TRBJ1-1; 7 nucleotides line up with TRBD1. The germline gives CDR1 KGHSH, CDR2 LQKENI. Trimming cost V 10 bases and J 1 base; bases outside gene matches: 6. The CDR3 loop spans 13 amino acids.

The V gene is TRBV6-6, the J gene TRBJ1-5; D is unclear. V was shortened by 2 bases and J by 6 bases, with 11 bases between the two germline ends. This CDR3 comprises 14 residues. The germline CDR1 and CDR2 sequences are MNHNY and SVGAGI (reference sequence). In nucleotides, the CDR3 is TGTGCCAGCAGTTACGCCAGGATCGGTCAGCCCCAGCATTTT. This encodes CASSYARIGQPQHF.

V is TRBV28 and J is TRBJ1-4; D gene ambiguous. The V gene's germline CDR1 is MDHEN and CDR2 SYDVKM. The ends were cut back, 7 bases at V and 3 bases at J, with 12 bases in the middle. This CDR3 comprises 14 residues. The DNA of the CDR3 is TGTGCCAGCAACGGGTATGGGTCTAATGAAAAACTGTTTTTT. Translating it yields CASNGYGSNEKLFF.

The chain carries TRBV5-1 and TRBJ2-5; a possible D gene is TRBD2 (6 bases). This CDR3 region has 17 residues. Germline CDR1 reads SGHRS; CDR2 reads YFSETQ. V lost 1 base, J lost 2 bases, and 18 bases lay in between. CDR3 loop: CASSLRGPGGGQETQYF. For the CDR3, the DNA is TGCGCCAGCAGCTTGCGGGGCCCAGGCGGAGGGCAAGAGACCCAGTACTTC.

This chain joins TRBV4-2 and TRBJ2-7, with D possibly being TRBD1 (7 bases). The CDR3 extends over 14 amino acids. V was pared by 0 bases and J by 4 bases, with 10 bases between. CDR1 and CDR2 from the germline V gene are LGHNA and YNFKEQ. CDR3 DNA: TGTGCCAGCAGCCAAGACAGGGGGGAGTACGAGCAGTACTTC. Encoded protein: CASSQDRGEYEQYF.

The V call is TRBV6-6, the J call TRBJ1-1; D possibly corresponds to TRBD1 (5 bases). The V end lost 5 bases, the J end lost 1 base, and 11 bases lay between the germline ends. The CDR3 is 14 amino acids. The germline V gene has CDR1 MNHNY and CDR2 SVGAGI (reference sequence). CDR3 sequence: CASSPSDRNTEAFF. The DNA for the CDR3 is TGTGCCAGCAGTCCGAGCGACAGGAACACTGAAGCTTTCTTT.

The V and J genes are TRBV4-1 and TRBJ2-3, with 15 bases fitting TRBD2. CDR1 and CDR2 from the germline V gene are MGHRA and YSYEKL. With 0 bases clipped from V and 7 bases from J, the junction kept 14 bases outside the gene matches. The length of the CDR3 is 20 residues. This chain's CDR3 is CASSQDRAAGLAGGPNTQYF. CDR3 sequence (DNA): TGCGCCAGCAGCCAAGATAGGGCAGCCGGACTAGCGGGAGGGCCAAATACGCAGTATTTT.

The CDR3 loop is CASSLGQGAETQYF. Here the CDR3 DNA reads TGTGCCAGCAGCTTGGGACAGGGAGCGGAGACCCAGTACTTC. This chain uses TRBV5-6 with TRBJ2-5, with 7 positions matching TRBD1. CDR3 length equals 14 residues. CDR1 and CDR2 from the germline V gene are SGHDT and YYEEEE. With V trimmed by 0 bases and J by 5 bases, 4 bases remained unmatched. The variable domain in full, with the rest retrieved from reference TRBV5-6 and TRBJ2-5, is DAGVTQSPTHLIKTRGQQVTLRCSPKSGHDTVSWYQQALGQGPQFIFQYYEEEERQRGNFPDRFSGHQFPNYSSELNVNALLLGDSALYLCASSLGQGAETQYFGPGTRLLVL.

This clone showed up just once. This rearrangement joins TRBV19 to TRBJ2-5; a weak D match, TRBD2 (5 bases). The CDR3 has 13 amino acids. Germline loops: CDR1 LNHDA, CDR2 SQIVND (reference sequence). V lost 3 bases to trimming and J lost 2 bases, with 7 bases between them. The CDR3 region is CASSMGSQETQYF. The CDR3, as DNA: TGTGCCAGTAGTATGGGGAGTCAAGAGACCCAGTACTTC.

This chain links TRBV2 with TRBJ1-6; D is perhaps TRBD1 (5 bases). Trimming shortened V by 5 bases and J by 5 bases, and 13 bases separated the two germline ends. Per germline, CDR1 SNHLY and CDR2 FYNNEI. The CDR3 loop spans 15 amino acids. In DNA form, the CDR3 reads TGTGCCAGCAGTCGATGGCAGGGCAATAATTCACCCCTCCACTTT. Translating gives CASSRWQGNNSPLHF.

The CDR3 spells CASTQTGFGANVLTF. CDR3 nucleotides: TGTGCCAGCACCCAAACAGGGTTTGGGGCCAACGTCCTGACTTTC. This chain uses TRBV11-2 with TRBJ2-6; TRBD1 might be the D (6 bases). This CDR3 is 15 amino acids long. Trimming stripped 7 bases from V and 3 bases from J, with 13 bases between. The V gene's germline CDR1 is SGHAT and CDR2 FQNNGV.

This clone was recorded once. The chain combines TRBV28 with TRBJ1-6; 8 nucleotides match TRBD1. CDR3 length equals 13 residues. Germline V CDR1 and CDR2: MDHEN, SYDVKM. V trimming: 5 bases; J trimming: 10 bases; junction bases outside the gene matches: 4. As DNA, the CDR3 is TGTGCCAGCAGTCTACAGGGGGACTCACCCCTCCACTTT. As protein: CASSLQGDSPLHF.

This sequence joins TRBV7-3 and TRBJ1-1; weak D call: TRBD1 (6 bases). This CDR3 contains 19 residues. V shed 5 bases and J shed 3 bases, with 28 bases lying between them. Germline V CDR1 and CDR2: SGHTA, FQGTGA. CDR3 in DNA: TGTGCCAGCAGCCCAGAGGGGTACAGGGAAAGGGCGGGTGACACTGAAGCTTTCTTT. It yields the protein CASSPEGYRERAGDTEAFF.

This clone was counted a few times. This rearrangement joins TRBV7-9 to TRBJ2-3; a possible D gene is TRBD1 (6 bases). The V gene lost 1 base and the J gene lost 6 bases, with 11 bases spanning the gap. Looked up from germline, CDR1 is SEHNR and CDR2 is FQNEAQ (reference sequence). The CDR3 has 14 residues. The CDR3 DNA reads TGTGCCAGCAGCTTAGTGGGGGCCGGGGATACGCAGTATTTT. Translated: CASSLVGAGDTQYF.

This clone has just a few counts. V gene TRBV5-4 combines with J gene TRBJ1-4; TRBD1 is a possible D gene (6 bases). The CDR3 consists of 18 residues. The germline CDR1 and CDR2 sequences are SGHNT and YYREEE (reference sequence). Trimming removed 4 bases from V and 0 bases from J, with 19 bases in between. The CDR3 sequence is CASSLGTSTSATNEKLFF. In DNA, the CDR3 is TGTGCCAGCAGCCTAGGGACATCCACCTCAGCAACTAATGAAAAACTGTTTTTT.

Remarks on this clone: Compared with germline, one end of the junction differs, possibly owing to a read error. V gene TRBV5-1 combines with J gene TRBJ2-6, with a tentative D call TRBD1 (5 bases). Germline V gives CDR1 SGHRS, CDR2 YFSETQ. CDR3 length equals 15 residues. The CDR3 bases are TGCGCCAGCAGCTTGGACGGCGATGGGGCCAACGGCCTGACTTTC. Protein product: CASSLDGDGANGLTF.

This clone was seen a few times. This chain joins TRBV6-6 and TRBJ1-4, with 8 bases aligning to TRBD1. Germline loops: CDR1 MNHNY, CDR2 SVGAGI (reference sequence). After removal of 6 bases from V and 3 bases from J, the junction contained 6 bases not matched to a gene. The CDR3 runs to 15 residues. Here the CDR3 reads CASRQQGGANEKLFF. The CDR3 nucleotides read TGTGCCAGCAGGCAACAGGGGGGAGCTAATGAAAAACTGTTTTTT.